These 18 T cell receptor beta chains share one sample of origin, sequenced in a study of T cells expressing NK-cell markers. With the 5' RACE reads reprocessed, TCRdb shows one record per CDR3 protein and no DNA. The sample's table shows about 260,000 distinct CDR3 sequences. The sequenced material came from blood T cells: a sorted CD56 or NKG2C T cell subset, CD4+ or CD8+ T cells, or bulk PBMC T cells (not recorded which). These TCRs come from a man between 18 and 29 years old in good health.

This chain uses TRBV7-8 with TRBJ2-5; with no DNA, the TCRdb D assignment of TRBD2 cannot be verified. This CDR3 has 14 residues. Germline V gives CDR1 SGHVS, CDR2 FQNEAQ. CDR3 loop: CASSRFWEGETQYF.

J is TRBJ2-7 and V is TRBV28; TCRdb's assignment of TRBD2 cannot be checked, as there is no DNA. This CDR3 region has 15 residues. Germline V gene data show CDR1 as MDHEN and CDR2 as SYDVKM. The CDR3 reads CASRASPDFTYEQYF.

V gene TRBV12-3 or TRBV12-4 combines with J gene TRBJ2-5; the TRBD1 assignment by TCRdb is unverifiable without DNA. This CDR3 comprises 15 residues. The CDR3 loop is CASSLGRGPQETQYF.

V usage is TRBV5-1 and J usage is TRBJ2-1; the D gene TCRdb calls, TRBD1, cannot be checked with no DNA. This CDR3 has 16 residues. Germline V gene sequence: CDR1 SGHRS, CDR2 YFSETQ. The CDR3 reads CASSHTGRGSYNEQFF.

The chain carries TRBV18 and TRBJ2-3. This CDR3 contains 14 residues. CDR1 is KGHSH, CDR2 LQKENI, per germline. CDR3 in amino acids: CASSADLSTDTQYF.

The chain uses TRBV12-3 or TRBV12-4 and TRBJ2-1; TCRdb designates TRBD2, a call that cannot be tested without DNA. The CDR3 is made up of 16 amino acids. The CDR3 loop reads CASSRLARSSYNEQFF.

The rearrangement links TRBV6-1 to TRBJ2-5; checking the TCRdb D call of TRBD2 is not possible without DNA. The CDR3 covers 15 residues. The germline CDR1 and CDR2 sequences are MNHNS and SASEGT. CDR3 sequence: CASRVIGSIGETQYF.

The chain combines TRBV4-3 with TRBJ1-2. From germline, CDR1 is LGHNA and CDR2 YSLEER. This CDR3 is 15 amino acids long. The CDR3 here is CASSLSADTNYGYTF.

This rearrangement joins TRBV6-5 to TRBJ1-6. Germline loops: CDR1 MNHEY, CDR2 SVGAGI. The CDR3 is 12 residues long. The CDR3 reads CASSPERRPLHF.

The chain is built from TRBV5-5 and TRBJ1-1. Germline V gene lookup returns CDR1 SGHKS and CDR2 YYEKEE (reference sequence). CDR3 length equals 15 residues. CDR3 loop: CASSLAAGLNTEAFF.

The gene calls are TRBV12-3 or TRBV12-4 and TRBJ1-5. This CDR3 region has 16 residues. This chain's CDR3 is CASRLDQSRGNQPQHF.

This CDR3 is CASTGGTYGTGELFF. This chain connects TRBV19 to TRBJ2-2; TCRdb gives TRBD1 as the D gene, but with no DNA this cannot be confirmed. This CDR3 contains 15 residues. The germline V gene has CDR1 LNHDA and CDR2 SQIVND (reference sequence).

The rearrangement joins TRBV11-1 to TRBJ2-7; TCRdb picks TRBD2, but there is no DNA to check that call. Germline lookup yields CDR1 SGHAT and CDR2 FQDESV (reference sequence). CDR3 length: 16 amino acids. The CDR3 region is CASSRQELALTYEQYF.

CDR3 sequence reads: CASSIWGTDGEQFF. V is TRBV19 and J is TRBJ2-1. CDR1 LNHDA and CDR2 SQIVND come from the germline V gene (reference sequence). The CDR3 length is 14 residues.

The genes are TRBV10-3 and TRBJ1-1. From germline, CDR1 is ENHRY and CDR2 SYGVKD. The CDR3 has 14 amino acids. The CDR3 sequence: CAISGRREVTEAFF.

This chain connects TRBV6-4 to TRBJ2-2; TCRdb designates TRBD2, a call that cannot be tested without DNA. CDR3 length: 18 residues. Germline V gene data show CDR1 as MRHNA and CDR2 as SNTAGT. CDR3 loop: CAKRAGTSGEEDTGELFF.

This chain's CDR3 is CSVEYAGRPYEQYF. The chain has TRBV29-1 and TRBJ2-7; TCRdb indicates TRBD2, and absent DNA this call remains unverified. This CDR3 contains 14 residues. Per germline, CDR1 SQVTM and CDR2 ANQGSEA.

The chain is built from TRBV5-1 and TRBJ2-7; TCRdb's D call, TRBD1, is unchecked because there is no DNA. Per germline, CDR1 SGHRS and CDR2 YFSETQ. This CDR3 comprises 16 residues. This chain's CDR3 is CASSRDDRFGNYEQYF. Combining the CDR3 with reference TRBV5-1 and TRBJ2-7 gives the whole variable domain KAGVTQTPRYLIKTRGQQVTLSCSPISGHRSVSWYQQTPGQGLQFLFEYFSETQRNKGNFPGRFSGRQFSNSRSEMNVSTLELGDSALYLCASSRDDRFGNYEQYFGPGTRLTVT.